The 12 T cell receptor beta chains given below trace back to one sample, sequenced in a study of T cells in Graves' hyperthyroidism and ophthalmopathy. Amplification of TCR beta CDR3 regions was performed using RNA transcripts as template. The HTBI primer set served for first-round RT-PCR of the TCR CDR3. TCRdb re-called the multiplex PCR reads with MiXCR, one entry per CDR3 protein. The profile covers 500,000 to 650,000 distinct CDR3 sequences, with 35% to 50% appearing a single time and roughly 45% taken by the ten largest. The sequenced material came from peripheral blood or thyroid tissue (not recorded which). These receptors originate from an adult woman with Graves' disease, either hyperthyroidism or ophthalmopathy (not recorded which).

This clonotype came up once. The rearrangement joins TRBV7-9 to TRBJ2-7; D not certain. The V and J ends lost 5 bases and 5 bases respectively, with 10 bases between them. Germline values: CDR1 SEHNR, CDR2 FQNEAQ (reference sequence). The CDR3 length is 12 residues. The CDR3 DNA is TGTGCCAGCAGCCCCCAGGCTAACGAGCAGTACTTC. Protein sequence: CASSPQANEQYF.

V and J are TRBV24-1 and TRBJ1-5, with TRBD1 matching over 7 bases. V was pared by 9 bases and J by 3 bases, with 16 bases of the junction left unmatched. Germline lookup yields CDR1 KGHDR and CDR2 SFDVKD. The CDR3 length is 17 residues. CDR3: CATDWTAVTGLNQPQHF. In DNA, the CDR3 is TGTGCCACCGATTGGACAGCTGTGACAGGGCTCAATCAGCCCCAGCATTTT.

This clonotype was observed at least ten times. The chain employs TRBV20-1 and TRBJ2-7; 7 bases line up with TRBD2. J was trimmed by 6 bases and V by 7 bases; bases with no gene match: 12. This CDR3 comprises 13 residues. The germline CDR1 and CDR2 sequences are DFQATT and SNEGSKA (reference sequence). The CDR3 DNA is TGCAGTGGTGGCGGGAGAGGGGCTACCGAGCAGTACTTC. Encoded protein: CSGGGRGATEQYF.

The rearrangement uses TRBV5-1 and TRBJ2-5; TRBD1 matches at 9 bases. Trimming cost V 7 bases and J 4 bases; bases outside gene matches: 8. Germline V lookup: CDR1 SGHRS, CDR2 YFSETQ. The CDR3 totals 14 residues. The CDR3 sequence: CASAKGTGRETQYF. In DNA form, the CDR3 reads TGCGCCAGCGCGAAAGGGACAGGGAGAGAGACCCAGTACTTC.

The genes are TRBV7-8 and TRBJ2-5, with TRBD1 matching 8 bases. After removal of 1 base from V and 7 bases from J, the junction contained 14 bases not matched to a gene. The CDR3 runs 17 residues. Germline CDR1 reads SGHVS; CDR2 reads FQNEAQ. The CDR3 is CASSLGAGGTQRGTQYF. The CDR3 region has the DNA TGTGCCAGCAGCTTAGGGGCAGGGGGCACCCAAAGGGGGACCCAGTACTTC.

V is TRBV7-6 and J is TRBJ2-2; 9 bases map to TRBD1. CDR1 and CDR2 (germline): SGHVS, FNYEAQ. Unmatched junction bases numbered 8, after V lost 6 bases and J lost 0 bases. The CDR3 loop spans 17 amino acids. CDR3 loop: CASSRTGQGSNTGELFF. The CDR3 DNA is TGTGCCAGCAGTCGAACCGGACAGGGGTCGAACACCGGGGAGCTGTTTTTT.

The CDR3: CASSQVLNRGNDYGYTF. The CDR3 bases are TGTGCCAGCAGCCAAGTTCTCAACAGGGGGAATGACTATGGCTACACCTTC. This chain uses TRBV3-1 with TRBJ1-2, with TRBD1 matching 8 bases. Per germline, CDR1 LGHDT and CDR2 YNNKEL (reference sequence). J was trimmed by 3 bases and V by 1 base; bases with no gene match: 10. This CDR3 has 17 residues. Drawing the rest from reference TRBV3-1 and TRBJ1-2, the complete variable domain is DTAVSQTPKYLVTQMGNDKSIKCEQNLGHDTMYWYKQDSKKFLKIMFSYNNKELIINETVPNRFSPKSPDKAHLNLHINSLELGDSAVYFCASSQVLNRGNDYGYTFGSGTRLTVV.

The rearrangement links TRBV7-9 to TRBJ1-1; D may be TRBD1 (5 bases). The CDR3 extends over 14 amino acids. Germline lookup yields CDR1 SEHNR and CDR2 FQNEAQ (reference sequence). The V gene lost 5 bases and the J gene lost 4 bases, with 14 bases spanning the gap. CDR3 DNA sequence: TGTGCCAGCAGCGACAACTCAAGGGGCACTGAAGCTTTCTTT. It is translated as CASSDNSRGTEAFF.

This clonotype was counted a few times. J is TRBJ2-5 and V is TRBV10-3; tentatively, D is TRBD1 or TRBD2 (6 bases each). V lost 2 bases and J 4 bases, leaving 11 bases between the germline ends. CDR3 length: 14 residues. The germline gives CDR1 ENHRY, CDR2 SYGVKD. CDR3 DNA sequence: TGTGCCATCAGTGAGGTCGGGGGCCGAGAGACCCAGTACTTC. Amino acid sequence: CAISEVGGRETQYF.

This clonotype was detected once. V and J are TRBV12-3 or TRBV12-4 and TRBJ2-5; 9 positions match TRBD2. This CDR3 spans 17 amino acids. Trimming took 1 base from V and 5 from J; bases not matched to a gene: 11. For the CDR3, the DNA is TGTGCCAGCAGTTTAGGAAGGCTAGCGGGGTACGGGGAGACCCAGTACTTC. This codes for CASSLGRLAGYGETQYF.

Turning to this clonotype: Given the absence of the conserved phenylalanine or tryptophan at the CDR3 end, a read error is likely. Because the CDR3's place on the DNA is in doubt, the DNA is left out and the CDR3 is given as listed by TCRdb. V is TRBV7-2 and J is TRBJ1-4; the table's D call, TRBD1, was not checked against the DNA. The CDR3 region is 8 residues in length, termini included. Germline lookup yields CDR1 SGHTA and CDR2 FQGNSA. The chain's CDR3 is CASSFQGY.

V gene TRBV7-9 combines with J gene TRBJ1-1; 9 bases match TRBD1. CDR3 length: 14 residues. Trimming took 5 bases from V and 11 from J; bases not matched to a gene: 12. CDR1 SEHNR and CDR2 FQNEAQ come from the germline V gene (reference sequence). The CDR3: CASSGRTGASVAFF. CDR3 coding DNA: TGTGCCAGCAGCGGGAGGACAGGGGCCTCCGTGGCTTTCTTT.